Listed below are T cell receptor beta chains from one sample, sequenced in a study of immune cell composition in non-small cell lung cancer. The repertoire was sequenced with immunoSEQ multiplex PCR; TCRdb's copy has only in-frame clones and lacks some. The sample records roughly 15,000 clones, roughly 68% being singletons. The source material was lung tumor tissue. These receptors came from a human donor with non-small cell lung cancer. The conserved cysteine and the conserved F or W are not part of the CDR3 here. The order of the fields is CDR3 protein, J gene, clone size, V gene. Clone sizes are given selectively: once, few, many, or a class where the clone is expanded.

ASRRGVDEKLF	TRBJ1-4	.	TRBV28
ASSLRRDEQF	TRBJ2-1	few	TRBV5-8
ATSRKTGPSGNTIY	TRBJ1-3	.	TRBV15
ATSRGPRQGGANYGYT	TRBJ1-2	once	TRBV15
ASSLDRAAEAF	TRBJ1-1	.	TRBV5-8
ASSLGRKTRDNEQF	TRBJ2-1	.	TRBV5-1
ASRASARVGEQF	TRBJ2-1	.	TRBV2
ASSLETSGANEQF	TRBJ2-1	.	TRBV7-6
ASSPSSRSNTEAF	TRBJ1-1	.	TRBV19
ASSLDGGTDTQY	TRBJ2-3	.	TRBV5-5
ASTADGEYSNQPQH	TRBJ1-5	once	TRBV19
ASSLDRGPVQF	TRBJ2-1	.	TRBV6-5
ASSLGGLTLPRNEKLF	TRBJ1-4	.	TRBV5-1
ASRRDMGQTGELF	TRBJ2-2	few	TRBV2
ASSIRERQRGNQPQH	TRBJ1-5	.	TRBV19
ASSWDFNEQF	TRBJ2-1	once	TRBV10-2
ASSYGSGQGD	TRBJ2-5	.	TRBV7-2
ASSLAGREQY	TRBJ2-7	.	TRBV5-5
ASGRGGSNEQF	TRBJ2-1	.	TRBV9
ASRITQGTEAF	TRBJ1-1	.	TRBV6-6
ASSLTSGRVMLTPGELF	TRBJ2-2	.	TRBV5-6
ASSRTSGGNNEQF	TRBJ2-1	.	TRBV23-1
ASSQLFPQGMGRYGYT	TRBJ1-2	once	TRBV4-3
ASSDTGTGNTEAF	TRBJ1-1	.	TRBV27
ASSQETGAVNEQF	TRBJ2-1	.	TRBV4-3
ASSFLSGGAGTDTQY	TRBJ2-3	.	TRBV5-1
ATREDLTYEQY	TRBJ2-7	.	TRBV15
ATRLAGALSEQY	TRBJ2-7	.	TRBV6-5
SARQNTEAF	TRBJ1-1	.	TRBV20-1
ASRGRGNEKLF	TRBJ1-4	.	TRBV5-1
ASSADTQTQY	TRBJ2-5	once	TRBV11-3
ASSYQRAPQETQY	TRBJ2-5	.	TRBV7-3
ASGGFGPGELF	TRBJ2-2	.	TRBV6-5
ASSLWTGSNSPLH	TRBJ1-6	few	TRBV7-2
ASSSFPDNEQF	TRBJ2-1	.	TRBV7-2
ASSPRTSGGSDTQY	TRBJ2-3	.	TRBV18
ASSEGGQGKTEAF	TRBJ1-1	.	TRBV2
ASSQPDREYEQY	TRBJ2-7	.	TRBV4-1
ASSLGGGGLYEQY	TRBJ2-7	.	TRBV7-2
ASSQELRSGVN	TRBJ2-7	.	TRBV14
ASSSNSGLAGGYQETQY	TRBJ2-5	few	TRBV7-8
ASSEAGGRANVLT	TRBJ2-6	.	TRBV6-1